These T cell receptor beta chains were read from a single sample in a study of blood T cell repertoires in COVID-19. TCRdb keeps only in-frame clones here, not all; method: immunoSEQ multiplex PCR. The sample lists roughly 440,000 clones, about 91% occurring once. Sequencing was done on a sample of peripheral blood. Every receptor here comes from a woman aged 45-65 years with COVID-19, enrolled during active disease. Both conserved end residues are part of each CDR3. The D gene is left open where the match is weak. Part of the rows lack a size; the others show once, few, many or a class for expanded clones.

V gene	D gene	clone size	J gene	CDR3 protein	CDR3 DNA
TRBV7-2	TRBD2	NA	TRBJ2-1	CASSPNLLAGGPNKQFF	TGTGCCAGCAGCCCCAACTTACTAGCGGGGGGCCCCAATAAGCAGTTCTTC
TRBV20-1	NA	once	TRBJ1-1	CSASPGTEAFF	TGCAGTGCCTCGCCCGGGACTGAAGCTTTCTTT
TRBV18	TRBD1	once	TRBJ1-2	CASLPGQGRRNYGYTF	TGTGCCAGCTTACCGGGACAGGGAAGGCGCAACTATGGCTACACCTTC
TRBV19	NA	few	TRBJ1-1	CASSRKDRSIQAFF	TGTGCCAGTAGTAGGAAAGACAGGTCCATTCAAGCTTTCTTT
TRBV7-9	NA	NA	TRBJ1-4	CASSPRGGTNEKLFF	TGTGCCAGCAGCCCCCGAGGAGGGACTAATGAAAAACTGTTTTTT
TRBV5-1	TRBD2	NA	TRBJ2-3	CASSPSGGTDTQYF	TGCGCCAGCAGCCCCTCGGGGGGAACAGATACGCAGTATTTT
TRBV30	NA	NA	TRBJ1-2	CARRGQNYGYTF	TGTGCCCGAAGAGGACAGAACTATGGCTACACCTTC
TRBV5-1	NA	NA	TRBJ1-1	CASSTEPDSFEAFF	TGCGCCAGCAGCACGGAACCTGACAGCTTTGAAGCTTTCTTT
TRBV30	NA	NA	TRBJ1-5	CAWSVLAAQPQHF	TGTGCCTGGAGTGTACTTGCGGCCCAGCCCCAGCATTTT
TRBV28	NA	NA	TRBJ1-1	CASSFTRATEAFF	TGTGCCAGCAGTTTTACGAGGGCCACTGAAGCTTTCTTT
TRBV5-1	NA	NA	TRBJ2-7	CASSLLQGKSYEQYF	TGCGCCAGCAGCTTGTTGCAGGGGAAATCCTACGAGCAGTACTTC
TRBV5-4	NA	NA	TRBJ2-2	CATRDGGPDITGELFF	TGTGCCACGAGGGACGGGGGTCCTGACATTACCGGGGAGCTGTTTTTT
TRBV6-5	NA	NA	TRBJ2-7	CASSRQGSFFEQYF	TGTGCCAGCAGTCGCCAGGGGAGTTTTTTCGAGCAGTACTTC
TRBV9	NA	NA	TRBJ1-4	CASSPRPGEGLFF	TGTGCCAGCAGCCCTAGACCAGGGGAGGGGCTGTTTTTT
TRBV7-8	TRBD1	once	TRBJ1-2	CASSSSRDRGNYGYTF	TGTGCCAGCAGCTCATCACGGGACAGAGGGAACTATGGCTACACCTTC
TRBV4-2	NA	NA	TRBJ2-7	CASSQDLAAYEQYF	TGTGCCAGCAGCCAAGATTTGGCGGCCTACGAGCAGTACTTC
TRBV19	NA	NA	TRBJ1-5	CASSMAPPINQPQHF	TGTGCCAGTAGTATGGCCCCACCGATCAATCAGCCCCAGCATTTT
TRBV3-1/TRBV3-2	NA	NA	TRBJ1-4	CASSLQGGEKLFF	TGTGCCAGCAGCCTACAGGGAGGGGAAAAACTGTTTTTT
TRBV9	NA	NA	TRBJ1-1	CASSVDLNTEAFF	TGTGCCAGCAGCGTCGACTTGAACACTGAAGCTTTCTTT
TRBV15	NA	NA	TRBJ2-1	CATSSPGSRSDEQFF	TGTGCCACCAGCAGCCCGGGGTCCCGATCCGATGAGCAGTTCTTC
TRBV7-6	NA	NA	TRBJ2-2	CASTKTGELFF	TGTGCCAGCACCAAAACCGGGGAGCTGTTTTTT
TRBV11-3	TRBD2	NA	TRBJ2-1	CASSLNGGSYNEQFF	TGTGCCAGCAGCCTAAACGGGGGGTCCTACAATGAGCAGTTCTTC
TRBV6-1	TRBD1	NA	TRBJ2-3	CASSEPGQLTDTQYF	TGTGCCAGCAGTGAGCCGGGACAGCTCACAGATACGCAGTATTTT
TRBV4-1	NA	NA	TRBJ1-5	CASSQDVQPNQPQHF	TGCGCCAGCAGCCAAGATGTACAGCCAAATCAGCCCCAGCATTTT
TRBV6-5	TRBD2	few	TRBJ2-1	CASSYVLAGYNEQFF	TGTGCCAGCAGTTACGTACTAGCGGGTTACAATGAGCAGTTCTTC
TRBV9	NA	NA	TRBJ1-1	CASSPMTRTEAFF	TGTGCCAGCAGCCCGATGACAAGGACTGAAGCTTTCTTT
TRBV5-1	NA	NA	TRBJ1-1	CASSKNTGNPEAFF	TGCGCCAGCAGCAAAAACACAGGGAACCCTGAAGCTTTCTTT
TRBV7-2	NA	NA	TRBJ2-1	CASSSRGGSNEQFF	TGTGCCAGCAGTAGCAGGGGAGGGAGCAATGAGCAGTTCTTC
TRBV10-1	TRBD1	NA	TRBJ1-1	CASSESPGQASTEAFF	TGCGCCAGCAGTGAGTCCCCCGGACAGGCGTCCACTGAAGCTTTCTTT
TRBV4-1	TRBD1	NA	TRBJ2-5	CASSRPGQEETQYF	TGCGCCAGCAGCCGACCGGGACAGGAAGAGACCCAGTACTTC
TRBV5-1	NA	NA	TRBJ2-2	CASSLTPPFPGELFF	TGCGCCAGCAGCCTGACACCCCCTTTCCCCGGGGAGCTGTTTTTT
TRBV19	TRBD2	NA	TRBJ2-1	CASSIDLPAGVNEQFF	TGTGCCAGTAGTATAGATCTACCGGCGGGGGTGAATGAGCAGTTCTTC
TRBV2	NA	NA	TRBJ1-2	CASSGTSHYGYTF	TGTGCCAGCAGTGGGACATCCCACTATGGCTACACCTTC
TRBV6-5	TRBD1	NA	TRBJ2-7	CASRDTGTDSYEQYF	TGTGCCAGCAGGGATACCGGGACAGACTCCTACGAGCAGTACTTC
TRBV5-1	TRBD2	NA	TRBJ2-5	CASRPRVSSGGVQETQYF	TGCGCCAGCAGACCCCGAGTCTCTAGCGGGGGGGTCCAAGAGACCCAGTACTTC
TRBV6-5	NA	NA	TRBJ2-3	CASTGTRGGTDTQYF	TGTGCCAGCACCGGGACTCGCGGGGGCACAGATACGCAGTATTTT
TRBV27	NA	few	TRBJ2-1	CASSAGSSSYNEQFF	TGTGCCAGCAGTGCAGGGTCTAGCTCCTACAATGAGCAGTTCTTC
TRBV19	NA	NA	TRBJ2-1	CASSIGENEQFF	TGTGCCAGTAGTATAGGGGAGAATGAGCAGTTCTTC
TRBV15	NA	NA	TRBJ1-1	CATRGGNTEAFF	TGTGCCACCCGAGGGGGGAACACTGAAGCTTTCTTT
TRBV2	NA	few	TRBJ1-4	CASRRGPNEKLFF	TGTGCCAGCCGACGGGGTCCTAATGAAAAACTGTTTTTT
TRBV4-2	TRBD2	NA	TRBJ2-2	CASSLGTSSTNTGELFF	TGTGCCAGCAGCCTTGGGACTAGCTCCACGAACACCGGGGAGCTGTTTTTT
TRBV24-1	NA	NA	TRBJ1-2	CATSDFGGRDGYTF	TGTGCCACCAGTGATTTCGGGGGGCGCGATGGCTACACCTTC
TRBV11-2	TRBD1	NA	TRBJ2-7	CASSPSTGNEQYF	TGTGCCAGCAGCCCCTCGACAGGGAACGAGCAGTACTTC
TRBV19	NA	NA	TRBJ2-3	CARYTSTDTQYF	TGTGCCAGATATACAAGCACAGATACGCAGTATTTT
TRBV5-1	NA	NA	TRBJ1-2	CASSLNFGLSLVGYTF	TGCGCCAGCAGCTTAAACTTCGGGTTGTCTTTAGTGGGCTACACCTTC
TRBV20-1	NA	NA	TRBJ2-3	CSARDKDTQYF	TGCAGTGCTAGAGATAAAGATACGCAGTATTTT
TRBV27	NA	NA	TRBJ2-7	CASSRGRPYEQYF	TGTGCCAGCAGCCGCGGAAGGCCCTACGAGCAGTACTTC
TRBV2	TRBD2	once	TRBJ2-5	CASRTTSGGRKTQYF	TGTGCCAGCCGAACAACTAGCGGGGGGAGAAAGACCCAGTACTTC
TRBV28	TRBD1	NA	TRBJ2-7	CASSLQTGGTSYEQYF	TGTGCCAGCAGTTTACAAACAGGGGGCACCTCCTACGAGCAGTACTTC
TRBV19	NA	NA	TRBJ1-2	CASSIAANYGYTF	TGTGCCAGTAGTATCGCGGCTAACTATGGCTACACCTTC
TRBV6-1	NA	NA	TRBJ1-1	CASSDTRRGAFF	TGTGCCAGCAGTGACACACGGAGGGGAGCTTTCTTT
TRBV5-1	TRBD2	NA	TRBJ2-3	CASSPGQLAGGLTDTQYF	TGCGCCAGCAGCCCCGGACAGCTAGCGGGGGGGCTCACAGATACGCAGTATTTT
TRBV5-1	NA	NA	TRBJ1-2	CASSLAPPNKGYTF	TGCGCCAGCAGCTTGGCCCCTCCGAACAAGGGCTACACCTTC
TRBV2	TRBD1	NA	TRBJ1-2	CASIRDSRYGYTF	TGTGCCAGCATTCGGGACAGTCGCTATGGCTACACCTTC
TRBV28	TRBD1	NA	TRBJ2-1	CASSFTGGNEQFF	TGTGCCAGCAGTTTCACAGGGGGCAATGAGCAGTTCTTC